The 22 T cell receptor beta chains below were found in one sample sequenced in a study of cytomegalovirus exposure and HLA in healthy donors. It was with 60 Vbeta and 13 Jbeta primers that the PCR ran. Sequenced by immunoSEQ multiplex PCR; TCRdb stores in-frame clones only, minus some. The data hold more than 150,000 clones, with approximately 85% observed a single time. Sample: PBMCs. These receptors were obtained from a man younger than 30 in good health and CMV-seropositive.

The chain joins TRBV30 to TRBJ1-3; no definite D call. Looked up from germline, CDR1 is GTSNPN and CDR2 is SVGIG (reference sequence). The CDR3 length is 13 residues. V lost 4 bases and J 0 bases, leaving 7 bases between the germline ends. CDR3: CAWTFRSGNTIYF. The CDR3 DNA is TGTGCCTGGACGTTCCGCTCTGGAAACACCATATATTTT. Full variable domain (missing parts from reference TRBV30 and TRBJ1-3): SQTIHQWPATLVQPVGSPLSLECTVEGTSNPNLYWYRQAAGRGLQLLFYSVGIGQISSEVPQNLSASRPQDRQFILSSKKLLLSDSGFYLCAWTFRSGNTIYFGEGSWLTVV.

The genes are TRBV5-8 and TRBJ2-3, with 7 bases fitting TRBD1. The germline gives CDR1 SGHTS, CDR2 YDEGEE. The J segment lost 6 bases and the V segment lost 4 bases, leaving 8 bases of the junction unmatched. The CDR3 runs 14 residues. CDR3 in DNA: TGTGCCAGCAGCGAGAATACAGGGGTGGATACGCAGTATTTT. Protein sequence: CASSENTGVDTQYF. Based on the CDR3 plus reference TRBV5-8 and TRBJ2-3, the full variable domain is EAGVTQSPTHLIKTRGQQATLRCSPISGHTSVYWYQQALGLGLQFLLWYDEGEERNRGNFPPRFSGRQFPNYSSELNVNALELEDSALYLCASSENTGVDTQYFGPGTRLTVL.

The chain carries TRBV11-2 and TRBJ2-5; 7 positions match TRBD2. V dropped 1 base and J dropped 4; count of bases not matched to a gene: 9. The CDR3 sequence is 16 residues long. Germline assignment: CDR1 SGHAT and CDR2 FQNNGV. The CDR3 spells CASSLVPGGMGETQYF. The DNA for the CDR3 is TGTGCCAGCAGCTTAGTCCCCGGGGGGATGGGAGAGACCCAGTACTTC. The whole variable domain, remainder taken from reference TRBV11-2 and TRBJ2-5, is EAGVAQSPRYKIIEKRQSVAFWCNPISGHATLYWYQQILGQGPKLLIQFQNNGVVDDSQLPKDRFSAERLKGVDSTLKIQPAKLEDSAVYLCASSLVPGGMGETQYFGPGTRLLVL.

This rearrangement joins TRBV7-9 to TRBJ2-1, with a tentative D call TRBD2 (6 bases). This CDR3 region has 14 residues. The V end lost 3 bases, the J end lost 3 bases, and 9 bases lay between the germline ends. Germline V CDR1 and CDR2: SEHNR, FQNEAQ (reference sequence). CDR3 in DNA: TGTGCCAGCAGCTTGCGGGACTTCTACAATGAGCAGTTCTTC. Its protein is CASSLRDFYNEQFF.

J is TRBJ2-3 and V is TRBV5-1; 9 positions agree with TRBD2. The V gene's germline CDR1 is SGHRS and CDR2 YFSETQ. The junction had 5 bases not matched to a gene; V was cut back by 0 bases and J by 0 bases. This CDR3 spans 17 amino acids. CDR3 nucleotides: TGCGCCAGCAGCTTGGCGGCTAGCGGGGACAGCACAGATACGCAGTATTTT. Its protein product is CASSLAASGDSTDTQYF.

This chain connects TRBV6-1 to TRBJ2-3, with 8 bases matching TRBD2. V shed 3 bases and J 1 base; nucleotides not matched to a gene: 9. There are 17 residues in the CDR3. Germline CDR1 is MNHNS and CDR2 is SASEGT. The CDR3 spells CASSEPLGAGGTDTQYF. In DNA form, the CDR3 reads TGTGCCAGCAGTGAGCCCCTCGGAGCGGGGGGCACAGATACGCAGTATTTT.

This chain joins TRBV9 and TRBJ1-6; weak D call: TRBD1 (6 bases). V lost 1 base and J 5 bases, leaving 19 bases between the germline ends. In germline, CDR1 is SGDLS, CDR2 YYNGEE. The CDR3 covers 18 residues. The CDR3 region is CASSVSRGQGPNNSPLHF. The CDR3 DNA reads TGTGCCAGCAGCGTATCGAGAGGCCAGGGGCCAAATAATTCACCCCTCCACTTT.

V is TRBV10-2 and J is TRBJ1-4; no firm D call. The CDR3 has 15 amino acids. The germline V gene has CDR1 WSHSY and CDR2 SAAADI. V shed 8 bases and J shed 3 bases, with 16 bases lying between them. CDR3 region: CASADALFPNEKLFF. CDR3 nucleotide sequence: TGCGCCAGCGCGGATGCATTGTTCCCTAATGAAAAACTGTTTTTT.

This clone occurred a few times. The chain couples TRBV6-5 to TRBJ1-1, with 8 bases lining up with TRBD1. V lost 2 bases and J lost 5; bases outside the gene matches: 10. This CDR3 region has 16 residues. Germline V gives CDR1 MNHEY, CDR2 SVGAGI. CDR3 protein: CASSYRQGARRTEAFF. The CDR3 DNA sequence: TGTGCCAGCAGTTACAGGCAGGGGGCTAGGAGAACTGAAGCTTTCTTT.

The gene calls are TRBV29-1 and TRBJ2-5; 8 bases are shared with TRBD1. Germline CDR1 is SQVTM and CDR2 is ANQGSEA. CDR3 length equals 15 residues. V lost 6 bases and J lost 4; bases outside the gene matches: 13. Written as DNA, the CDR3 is TGCAGCGTGAGGGGAGACAGGGGTCAACTAGAGACCCAGTACTTC. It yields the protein CSVRGDRGQLETQYF.

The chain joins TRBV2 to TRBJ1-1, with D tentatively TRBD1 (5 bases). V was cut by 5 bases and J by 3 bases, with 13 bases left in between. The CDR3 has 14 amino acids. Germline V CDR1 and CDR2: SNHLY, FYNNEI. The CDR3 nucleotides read TGTGCCAGCAGTTCAGGGACTGAGTACACTGAAGCTTTCTTT. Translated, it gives CASSSGTEYTEAFF.

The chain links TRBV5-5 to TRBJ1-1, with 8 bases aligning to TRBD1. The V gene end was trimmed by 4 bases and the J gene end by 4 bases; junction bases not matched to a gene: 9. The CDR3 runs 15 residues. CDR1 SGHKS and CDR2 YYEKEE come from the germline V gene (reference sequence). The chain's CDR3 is CASSRSGQGSTEAFF. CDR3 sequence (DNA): TGTGCCAGCAGCCGGTCCGGACAGGGTAGCACTGAAGCTTTCTTT. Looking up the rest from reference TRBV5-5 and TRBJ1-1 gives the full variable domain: DAGVTQSPTHLIKTRGQQVTLRCSPISGHKSVSWYQQVLGQGPQFIFQYYEKEERGRGNFPDRFSARQFPNYSSELNVNALLLGDSALYLCASSRSGQGSTEAFFGQGTRLTVV.

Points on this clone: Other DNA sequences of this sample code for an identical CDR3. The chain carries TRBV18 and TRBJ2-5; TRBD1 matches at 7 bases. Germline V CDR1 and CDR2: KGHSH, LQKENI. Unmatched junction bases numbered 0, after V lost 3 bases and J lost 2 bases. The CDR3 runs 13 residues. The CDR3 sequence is CASSPGQQETQYF. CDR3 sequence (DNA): TGTGCCAGCTCACCGGGACAGCAAGAGACCCAGTACTTC.

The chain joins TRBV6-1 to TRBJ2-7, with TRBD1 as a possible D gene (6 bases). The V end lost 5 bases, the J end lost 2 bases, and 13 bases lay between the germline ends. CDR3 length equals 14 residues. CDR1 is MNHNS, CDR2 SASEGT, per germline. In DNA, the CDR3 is TGTGCCAGCAGTATGGGGGCGATTGCCTACGAGCAGTACTTC. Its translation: CASSMGAIAYEQYF.

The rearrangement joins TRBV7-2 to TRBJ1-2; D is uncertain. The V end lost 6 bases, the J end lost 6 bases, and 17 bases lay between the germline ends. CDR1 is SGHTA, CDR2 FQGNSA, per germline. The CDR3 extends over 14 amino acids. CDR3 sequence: CASSLWEGADGYTF. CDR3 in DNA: TGTGCCAGCAGTCTGTGGGAGGGAGCTGATGGCTACACCTTC.

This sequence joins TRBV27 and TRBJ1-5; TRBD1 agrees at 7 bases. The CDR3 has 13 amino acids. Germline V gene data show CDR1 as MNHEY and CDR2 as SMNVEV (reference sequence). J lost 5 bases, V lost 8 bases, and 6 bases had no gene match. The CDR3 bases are TGTGCCAGCTCCCGACAGGGCGATCAGCCCCAGCATTTT. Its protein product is CASSRQGDQPQHF.

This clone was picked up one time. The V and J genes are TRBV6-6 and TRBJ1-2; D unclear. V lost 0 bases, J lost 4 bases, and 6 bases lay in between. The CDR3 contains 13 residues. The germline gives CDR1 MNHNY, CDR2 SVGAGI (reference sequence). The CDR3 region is CASSYSDIYGYTF. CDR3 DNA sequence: TGTGCCAGCAGTTACTCTGACATCTATGGCTACACCTTC.

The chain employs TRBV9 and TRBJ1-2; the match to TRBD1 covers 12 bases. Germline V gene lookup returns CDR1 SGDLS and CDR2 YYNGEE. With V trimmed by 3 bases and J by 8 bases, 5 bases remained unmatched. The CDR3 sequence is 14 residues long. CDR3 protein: CASSAGTGGVGYTF. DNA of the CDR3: TGTGCCAGCAGCGCCGGGACAGGGGGCGTAGGCTACACCTTC.

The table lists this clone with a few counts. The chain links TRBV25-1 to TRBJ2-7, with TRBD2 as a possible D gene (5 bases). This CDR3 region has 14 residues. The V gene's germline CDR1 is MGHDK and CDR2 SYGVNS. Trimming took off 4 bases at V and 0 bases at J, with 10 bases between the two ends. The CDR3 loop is CASSVLRDSYEQYF. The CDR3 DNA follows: TGTGCCAGCAGTGTTCTTCGGGACTCCTACGAGCAGTACTTC.

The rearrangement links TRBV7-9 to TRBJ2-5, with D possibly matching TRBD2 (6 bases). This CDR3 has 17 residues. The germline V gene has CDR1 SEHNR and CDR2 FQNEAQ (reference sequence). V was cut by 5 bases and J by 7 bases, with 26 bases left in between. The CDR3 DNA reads TGTGCCAGCAGCCTAGAACAGGACAATACGGGGGTGGGGACCCAGTACTTC. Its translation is CASSLEQDNTGVGTQYF.

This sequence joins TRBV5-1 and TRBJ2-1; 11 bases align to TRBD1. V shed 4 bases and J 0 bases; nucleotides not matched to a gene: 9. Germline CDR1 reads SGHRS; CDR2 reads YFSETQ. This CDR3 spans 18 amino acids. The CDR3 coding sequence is TGCGCCAGCAGCAGGTATCCGGGACAGGGGGACTCCTACAATGAGCAGTTCTTC. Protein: CASSRYPGQGDSYNEQFF.

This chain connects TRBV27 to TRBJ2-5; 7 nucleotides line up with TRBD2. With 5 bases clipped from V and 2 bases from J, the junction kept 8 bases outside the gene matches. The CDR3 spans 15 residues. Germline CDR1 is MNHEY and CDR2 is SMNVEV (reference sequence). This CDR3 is CASSPHLLAQETQYF. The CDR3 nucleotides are TGTGCCAGCAGTCCCCACCTACTAGCGCAAGAGACCCAGTACTTC.